This entry is about one T cell receptor (beta chain). Its antigen remains unknown. The data were obtained in a study of cytomegalovirus exposure and HLA in healthy donors. Study as a whole: An early release of data contained about 85 million unique TCRs, which came from HLA-typed donors.

Primers for the PCR totalled 60 Vbeta and 13 Jbeta. The table came from immunoSEQ multiplex PCR; TCRdb's copy has only in-frame clones and leaves some out. The data show 150,000 to 200,000 clones, 65% to 90% seen once. CDR1 GTSNPN and CDR2 SVGIG come from the germline V gene (reference sequence). The CDR3 runs 14 residues. Trimming cost V 7 bases and J 6 bases; bases outside gene matches: 14. Study-wide results and limits: Reportedly, cytomegalovirus status was diagnosed with high sensitivity and specificity. Equally common other TCR beta chains were less clonally expanded than HLA-associated ones, a later analysis found. Available immune exposure information covered CMV serostatus only.

The V and J genes are TRBV30 and TRBJ1-1, with 7 bases lining up with TRBD1. This clonotype was sampled from a middle-aged man in good health and CMV-seropositive. The sample consisted of PBMCs. The CDR3 DNA reads TGTGCCTCCGACAGGGTGGGTATCGGGGCTGAAGCTTTCTTT. The encoded protein is CASDRVGIGAEAFF. The full variable domain, in which reference TRBV30 and TRBJ1-1 provide the parts outside the CDR3, is SQTIHQWPATLVQPVGSPLSLECTVEGTSNPNLYWYRQAAGRGLQLLFYSVGIGQISSEVPQNLSASRPQDRQFILSSKKLLLSDSGFYLCASDRVGIGAEAFFGQGTRLTVV.